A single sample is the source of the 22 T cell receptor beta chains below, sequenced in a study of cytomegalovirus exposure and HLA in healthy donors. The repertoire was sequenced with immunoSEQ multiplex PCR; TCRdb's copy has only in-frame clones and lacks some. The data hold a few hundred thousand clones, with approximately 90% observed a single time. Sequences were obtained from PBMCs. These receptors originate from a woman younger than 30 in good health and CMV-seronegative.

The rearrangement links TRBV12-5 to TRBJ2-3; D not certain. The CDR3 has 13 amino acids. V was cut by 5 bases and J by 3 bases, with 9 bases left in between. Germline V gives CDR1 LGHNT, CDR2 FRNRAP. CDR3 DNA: TGTGCTAGTGGTGCCCTTAGAACAGATACGCAGTATTTT. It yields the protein CASGALRTDTQYF.

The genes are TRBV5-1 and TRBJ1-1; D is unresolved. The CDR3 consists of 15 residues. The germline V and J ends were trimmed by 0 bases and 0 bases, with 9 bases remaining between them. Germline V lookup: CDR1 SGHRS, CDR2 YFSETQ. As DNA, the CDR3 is TGCGCCAGCAGCTTGGTTGTAGCCTTGAACACTGAAGCTTTCTTT. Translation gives CASSLVVALNTEAFF.

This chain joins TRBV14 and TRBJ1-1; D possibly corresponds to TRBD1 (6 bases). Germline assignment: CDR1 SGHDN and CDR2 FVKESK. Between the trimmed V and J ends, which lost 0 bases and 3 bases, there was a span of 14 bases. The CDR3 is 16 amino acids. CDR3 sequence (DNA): TGTGCCAGCAGCCAAGATCTCGGGACACCAGACACTGAAGCTTTCTTT. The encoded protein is CASSQDLGTPDTEAFF.

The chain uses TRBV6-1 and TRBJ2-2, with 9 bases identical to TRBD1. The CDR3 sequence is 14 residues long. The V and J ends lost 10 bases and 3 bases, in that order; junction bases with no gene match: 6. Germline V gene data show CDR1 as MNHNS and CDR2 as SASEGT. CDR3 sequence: CAIRDRVDTGELFF. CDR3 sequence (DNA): TGTGCCATCCGGGACAGGGTCGACACCGGGGAGCTGTTTTTT.

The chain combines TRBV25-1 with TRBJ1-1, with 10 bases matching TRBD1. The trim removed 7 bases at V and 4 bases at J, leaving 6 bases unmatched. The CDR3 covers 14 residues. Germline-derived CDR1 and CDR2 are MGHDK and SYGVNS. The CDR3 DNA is TGTGCCAGCAAGGGACAGGGGCTGGTCACTGAAGCTTTCTTT. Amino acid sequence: CASKGQGLVTEAFF.

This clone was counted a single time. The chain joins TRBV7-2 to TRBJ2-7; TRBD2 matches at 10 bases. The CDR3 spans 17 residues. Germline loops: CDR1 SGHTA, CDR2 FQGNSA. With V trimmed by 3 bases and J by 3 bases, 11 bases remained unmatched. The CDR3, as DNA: TGTGCCAGCAGCTTGGCGCCGTCTAGCGGGAGTATCTACGAGCAGTACTTC. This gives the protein CASSLAPSSGSIYEQYF.

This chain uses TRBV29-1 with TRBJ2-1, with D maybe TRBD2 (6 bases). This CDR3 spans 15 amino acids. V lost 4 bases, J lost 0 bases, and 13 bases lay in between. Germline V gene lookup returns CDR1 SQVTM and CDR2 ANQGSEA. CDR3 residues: CSVVGGESSYNEQFF. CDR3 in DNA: TGCAGCGTTGTCGGGGGAGAGAGCTCCTACAATGAGCAGTTCTTC.

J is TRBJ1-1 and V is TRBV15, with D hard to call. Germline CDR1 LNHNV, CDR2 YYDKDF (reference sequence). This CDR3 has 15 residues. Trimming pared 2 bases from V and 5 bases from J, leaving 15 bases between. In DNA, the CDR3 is TGTGCCACCAGCAGACCCGCCGGGTGGGTTACTGAAGCTTTCTTT. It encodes CATSRPAGWVTEAFF.

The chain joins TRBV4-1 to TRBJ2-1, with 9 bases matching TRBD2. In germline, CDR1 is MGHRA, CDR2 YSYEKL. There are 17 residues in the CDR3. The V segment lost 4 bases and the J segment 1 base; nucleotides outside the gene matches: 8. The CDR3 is CASSRQAAGGSYNEQFF. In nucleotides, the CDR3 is TGCGCCAGCAGCCGCCAGGCGGCGGGAGGGTCCTACAATGAGCAGTTCTTC.

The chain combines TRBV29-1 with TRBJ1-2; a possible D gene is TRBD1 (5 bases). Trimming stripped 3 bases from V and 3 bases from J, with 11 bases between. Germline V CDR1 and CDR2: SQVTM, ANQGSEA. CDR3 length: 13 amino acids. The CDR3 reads CSVDWARDYGYTF. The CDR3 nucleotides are TGCAGCGTTGACTGGGCCAGGGACTATGGCTACACCTTC. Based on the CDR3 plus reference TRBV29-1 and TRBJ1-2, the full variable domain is SAVISQKPSRDICQRGTSLTIQCQVDSQVTMMFWYRQQPGQSLTLIATANQGSEATYESGFVIDKFPISRPNLTFSTLTVSNMSPEDSSIYLCSVDWARDYGYTFGSGTRLTVV.

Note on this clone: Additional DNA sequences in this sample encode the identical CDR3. CDR3 in DNA: TGCGCCAGCAGCCAAGATCGGGCAGGGATCTACGAGCAGTACTTC. Protein: CASSQDRAGIYEQYF. The chain carries TRBV4-3 and TRBJ2-7, with TRBD1 as a possible D gene (5 bases). The germline V gene has CDR1 LGHNA and CDR2 YSLEER. The CDR3 totals 15 residues. With 0 bases removed from V and 3 bases from J, the gap between germline ends came to 12 bases.

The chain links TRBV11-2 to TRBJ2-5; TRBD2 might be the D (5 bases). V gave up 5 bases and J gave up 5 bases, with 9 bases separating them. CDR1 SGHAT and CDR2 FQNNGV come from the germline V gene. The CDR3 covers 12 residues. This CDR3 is CASSREWETQYF. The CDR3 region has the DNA TGTGCCAGCAGCAGGGAGTGGGAGACCCAGTACTTC.

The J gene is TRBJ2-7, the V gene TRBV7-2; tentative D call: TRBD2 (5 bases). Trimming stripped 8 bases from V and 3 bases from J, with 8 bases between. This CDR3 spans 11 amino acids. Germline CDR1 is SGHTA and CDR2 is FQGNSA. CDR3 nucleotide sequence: TGTGCCAGCGGACTGGACTACGAGCAGTACTTC. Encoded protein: CASGLDYEQYF.

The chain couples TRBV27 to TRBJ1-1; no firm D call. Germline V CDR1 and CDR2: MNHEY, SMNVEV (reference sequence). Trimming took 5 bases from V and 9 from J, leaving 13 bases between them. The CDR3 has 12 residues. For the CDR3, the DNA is TGTGCCAGCAGTCCCCCCGGGAGGCAAGCTTTCTTT. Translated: CASSPPGRQAFF.

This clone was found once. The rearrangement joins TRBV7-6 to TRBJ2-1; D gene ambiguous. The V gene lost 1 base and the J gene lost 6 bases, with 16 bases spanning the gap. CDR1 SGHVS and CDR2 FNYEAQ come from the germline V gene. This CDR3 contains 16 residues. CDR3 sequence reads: CASSLEWRSTPNEQFF. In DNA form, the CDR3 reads TGTGCCAGCAGCTTAGAGTGGCGGTCCACACCCAATGAGCAGTTCTTC.

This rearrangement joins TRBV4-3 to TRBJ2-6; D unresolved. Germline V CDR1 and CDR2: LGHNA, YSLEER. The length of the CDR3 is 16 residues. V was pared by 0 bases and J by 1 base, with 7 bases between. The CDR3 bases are TGCGCCAGCAGCCAAGAATCGGGTTCTGGGGCCAACGTCCTGACTTTC. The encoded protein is CASSQESGSGANVLTF.

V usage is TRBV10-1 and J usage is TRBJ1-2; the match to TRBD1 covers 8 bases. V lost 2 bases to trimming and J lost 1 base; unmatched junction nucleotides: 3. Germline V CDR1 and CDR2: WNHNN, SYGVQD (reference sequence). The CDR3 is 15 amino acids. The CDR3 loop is CASSENTGGNYGYTF. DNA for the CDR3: TGCGCCAGCAGTGAGAACACAGGGGGTAACTATGGCTACACCTTC.

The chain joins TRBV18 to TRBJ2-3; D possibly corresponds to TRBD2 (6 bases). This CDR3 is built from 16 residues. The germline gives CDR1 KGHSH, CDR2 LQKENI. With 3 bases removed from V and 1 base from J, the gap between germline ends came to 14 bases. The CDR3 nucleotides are TGTGCCAGCTCACCCCCCGTTGAGCGGGGCACAGATACGCAGTATTTT. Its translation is CASSPPVERGTDTQYF.

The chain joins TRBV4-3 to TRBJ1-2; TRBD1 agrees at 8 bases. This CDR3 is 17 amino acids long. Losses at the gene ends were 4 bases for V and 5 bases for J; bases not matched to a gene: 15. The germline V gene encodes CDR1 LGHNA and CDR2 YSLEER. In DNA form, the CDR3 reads TGCGCCAGCAGCCCTAAAGGGACAGGAACGTCTGCTTATGGCTACACCTTC. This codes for CASSPKGTGTSAYGYTF.

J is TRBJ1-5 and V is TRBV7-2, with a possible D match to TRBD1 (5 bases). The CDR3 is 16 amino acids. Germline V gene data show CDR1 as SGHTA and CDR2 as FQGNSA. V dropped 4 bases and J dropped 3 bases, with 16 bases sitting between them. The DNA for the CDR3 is TGTGCCAGCAGCTCACCAGACAGAAACTACAATCAGCCCCAGCATTTT. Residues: CASSSPDRNYNQPQHF.

CDR3 DNA: TGCGCCAGCAGCCAAGAGGCGGGCAGCGGGAACTACGAGCAGTACTTC. As protein: CASSQEAGSGNYEQYF. The rearrangement uses TRBV4-3 and TRBJ2-7; 7 nucleotides match TRBD2. Germline V gives CDR1 LGHNA, CDR2 YSLEER. The CDR3 length is 16 residues. The V segment lost 0 bases and the J segment 3 bases; nucleotides outside the gene matches: 8.

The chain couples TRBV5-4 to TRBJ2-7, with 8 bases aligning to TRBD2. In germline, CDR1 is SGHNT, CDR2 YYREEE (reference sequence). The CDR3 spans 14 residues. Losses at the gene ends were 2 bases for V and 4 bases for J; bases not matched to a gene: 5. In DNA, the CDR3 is TGTGCCAGCAGCTTTCCGGGAGGGGAGTACGAGCAGTACTTC. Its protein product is CASSFPGGEYEQYF.